This T cell receptor beta chain came from a study of T cell responses to AZD1222 COVID-19 vaccine. TCRdb's table, derived via immunoSEQ multiplex PCR, lists solely in-frame clones and lacks some. The sample has about 130,000 clones, 80% to 90% seen once; the top ten hold over 8%. The CDR3 is 15 amino acids. V was clipped by 4 bases and J by 6 bases; unmatched bases: 8. CDR1 MNHEY and CDR2 SVGAGI come from the germline V gene. This clonotype was sampled from an adult who received the AZD1222 COVID-19 vaccine. The chain links TRBV6-5 to TRBJ2-1; TRBD2 aligns across 8 bases. The source was peripheral blood, collected 28 days after the second AZD1222 dose. The CDR3 region is CASSFGAGDPNEQFF. The CDR3 coding sequence is TGTGCCAGCAGTTTCGGAGCGGGAGACCCCAATGAGCAGTTCTTC.